Listed below are T cell receptor beta chains from one sample, sequenced in a study of human T cells and chemical hapten exposure. TCRdb used MiXCR to reprocess the RACE reads, holding one entry per CDR3 protein. In the table there are 84,000 or so distinct CDR3 sequences, around 7.9% of which are singletons. Sequenced material: whole blood, taken in connection with sensitization to the hapten diphenylcyclopropenone (DPC). The receptors were sampled from a man in his forties with alopecia areata. Some clones in this sample may be carry-over from other donors' samples. CDR3s include the opening cysteine and the closing phenylalanine or tryptophan. A D gene is named only where the DNA matches it firmly. The listing skips clone size in some rows; elsewhere it reads once, few, many or a size class.

j_call | clone_size | cdr3_length | v_call | d_call | cdr3_aa | cdr3_nt
TRBJ1-5 | many | 15 | TRBV7-9 | TRBD1 | CASSPQGDGNQPQHF | TGTGCCAGCAGCCCACAGGGGGACGGCAATCAGCCCCAGCATTTT
TRBJ1-4 | many | 16 | TRBV20-1 | NA | CSARTIDSLTNEKLFF | TGCAGTGCTAGAACTATAGACAGCCTAACTAATGAAAAACTGTTTTTT
TRBJ1-2 | few | 16 | TRBV28 | TRBD1 | CASTSPMDREAWGYTF | TGTGCCAGCACCTCGCCCATGGACAGGGAGGCCTGGGGCTACACCTTC
TRBJ1-1 | many | 11 | TRBV6-5 | NA | CASSYGAISFF | TGTGCCAGCAGTTACGGGGCGATATCTTTCTTT
TRBJ1-1 | few | 15 | TRBV30 | NA | CAWSNPQGPNTEAFF | TGTGCCTGGAGCAACCCACAGGGACCGAACACTGAAGCTTTCTTT
TRBJ2-5 | NA | 17 | TRBV6-6 | TRBD2 | CASSYPGLAGARETQYF | TGTGCCAGCAGTTACCCCGGACTAGCGGGGGCCAGGGAGACCCAGTACTTC
TRBJ1-5 | many | 16 | TRBV28 | NA | CATLSRGVYSNQPQHF | TGTGCCACCCTGAGTCGGGGAGTCTATAGCAATCAGCCCCAGCATTTT
TRBJ2-3 | many | 13 | TRBV7-6 | NA | CASSLRRTDTQYF | TGTGCCAGCAGCCTCAGGAGAACAGATACGCAGTATTTT
TRBJ1-4 | few | 15 | TRBV19 | NA | CASSRLQAPDEKLFF | TGTGCCAGTAGTAGACTACAGGCCCCTGATGAAAAACTGTTTTTT
TRBJ1-5 | many | 14 | TRBV28 | TRBD1 | CASSEDRSNQPQHF | TGTGCCAGCAGTGAGGACAGGAGCAATCAGCCCCAGCATTTT
TRBJ2-1 | few | 17 | TRBV6-2/TRBV6-3 | TRBD2 | CASNHPLLAGGHNEQFF | TGTGCCAGCAATCACCCCCTACTAGCGGGAGGGCACAATGAGCAGTTCTTC
TRBJ1-4 | NA | 12 | TRBV10-2 | NA | CASSGANEKLFF | TGCGCCAGCAGTGGCGCTAATGAAAAACTGTTTTTT
TRBJ1-6 | NA | 12 | TRBV30 | NA | CAWGFDNSPLHF | TGTGCCTGGGGTTTCGACAATTCACCCCTCCACTTT
TRBJ1-5 | few | 13 | TRBV19 | NA | CASSMIPGDFKHF | TGTGCCAGTAGTATGATCCCCGGGGACTTCAAGCATTTT